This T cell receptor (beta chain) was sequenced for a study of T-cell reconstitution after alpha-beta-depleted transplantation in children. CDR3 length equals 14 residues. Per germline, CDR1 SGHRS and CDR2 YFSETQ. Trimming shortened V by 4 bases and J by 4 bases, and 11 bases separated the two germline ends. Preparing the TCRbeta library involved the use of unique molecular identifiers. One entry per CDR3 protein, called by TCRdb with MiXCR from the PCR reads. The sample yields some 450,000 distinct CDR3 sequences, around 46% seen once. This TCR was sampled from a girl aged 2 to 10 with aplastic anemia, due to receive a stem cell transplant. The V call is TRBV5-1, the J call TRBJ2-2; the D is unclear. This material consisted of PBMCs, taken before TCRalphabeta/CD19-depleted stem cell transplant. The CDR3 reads CASSNRATTGELFF. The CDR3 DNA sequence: TGCGCCAGCAGCAACCGGGCCACCACCGGGGAGCTGTTTTTT.